These T cell receptor beta chains were read from a single sample in a study of beta chain features in type 1 diabetes. Using immunoSEQ multiplex PCR, the repertoire was profiled, and TCRdb retains in-frame clones only, with some absent. The sample records about 320,000 clones, around 15% being singletons. Input material: central memory CD4+ T cells from blood. The receptors stem from a man younger than 40 in good health. Each CDR3 is given with its conserved first and last residue. A D gene is named only where the DNA matches it firmly. Expanded clones get a size class; other rows say once, few or many, or leave the size out.

. TRBD2 TRBJ2-1 TRBV19 TGTGCCAGTAGTAGCGGGGGGGCCGGCTACAATGAGCAGTTCTTC CASSSGGAGYNEQFF
few . TRBJ2-4 TRBV27 TGTGCCAGCAGTTTACAGAGGCCGGGAGCCAAAAACATTCAGTACTTC CASSLQRPGAKNIQYF
many TRBD2 TRBJ2-7 TRBV10-3 TGTGCCATCAGTGAGTCGGGAGGGACCTCCTACGAGCAGTACTTC CAISESGGTSYEQYF
few . TRBJ2-1 TRBV5-4 TGTGCCAGCAGCTTTGACCTTAGCTCCTACAATGAGCAGTTCTTC CASSFDLSSYNEQFF
few . TRBJ2-1 TRBV11-2 TGTGCCAGCAGCTTCGGTGGGGGGGCCGCCAATGAGCAGTTCTTC CASSFGGGAANEQFF
. . TRBJ2-5 TRBV9 TGTGCCAGCAGCCTGTCCGGGACCTACCAAGAGACCCAGTACTTC CASSLSGTYQETQYF
. TRBD1 TRBJ1-2 TRBV5-4 TGTGCCAGCAGCCGGGGACAGGGGGTGTACAGGGACACCTTC CASSRGQGVYRDTF
few . TRBJ2-1 TRBV5-4 TGTGCCAGCAGCAGAATTGGAGTAAGGGGTGGCAATGAGCAGTTCTTC CASSRIGVRGGNEQFF
. TRBD1 TRBJ2-3 TRBV5-1 TGCGCCAGCAGCCAACAGGGGGCCCTCACAGATACGCAGTATTTT CASSQQGALTDTQYF
few . TRBJ2-5 TRBV5-4 TGTGCCAGCAGCTCCCCGGCCAAGGGCAGGGGAAAAGAGACCCAGTACTTC CASSSPAKGRGKETQYF
. . TRBJ1-2 TRBV29-1 TGCAGCGTTGAAGATCGACGGACATCTGTAGCTAACTATGGCTACACCTTC CSVEDRRTSVANYGYTF
. . TRBJ1-4 TRBV11-2 TGTGCCAGCAGCTCCAGGAGCAACCCAAATGAAAAACTGTTTTTT CASSSRSNPNEKLFF
. TRBD2 TRBJ2-3 TRBV19 TGTGCCAGTAGTTCCCACGTTGGTAGCGGGGGGCCGCGGACATTATCAGATACGCAGTATTTT CASSSHVGSGGPRTLSDTQYF
. . TRBJ1-3 TRBV6-5 TGTGCCAGCAGGGGCCCTGGAAACACCATATATTTT CASRGPGNTIYF
few . TRBJ2-5 TRBV14 TGTGCCAGCACCAGAGATAGACAAGAGACCCAGTACTTC CASTRDRQETQYF
many . TRBJ1-1 TRBV5-1 TGCGCCAGCAATTTGGGGGAGATGAACACTGAAGCTTTCTTT CASNLGEMNTEAFF
few TRBD2 TRBJ2-5 TRBV6-6 TGTGCCAGCAAGGACGGGGGGGCCGGAGAGACCCAGTACTTC CASKDGGAGETQYF
. TRBD2 TRBJ2-1 TRBV4-2 TGTGCCAGCAGCCAAGACTTCGGGAGGGCCCCCAATGAGCAGTTCTTC CASSQDFGRAPNEQFF
many . TRBJ1-2 TRBV25-1 TGTGCCAGCAGCGAAAGGACAGTTGATGGCTACACCTTC CASSERTVDGYTF
few . TRBJ1-1 TRBV19 TGTGCCAGTAGTATAGATCATAATTTCAGGGGCCTGAACACTGAAGCTTTCTTT CASSIDHNFRGLNTEAFF
. TRBD2 TRBJ2-3 TRBV5-4 TGTGCCAGCAGCAGCCCTAGCGGGGGGACCACAGATACGCAGTATTTT CASSSPSGGTTDTQYF
. TRBD1 TRBJ1-2 TRBV6-5 TGTGCCAGCAGTTACTCGGGACAGGGGGCGCGGGGCTACACCTTC CASSYSGQGARGYTF
. . TRBJ2-1 TRBV5-5 TGTGCCAGCAGCTCCGGAGCGATGGCTTACAATGAGCAGTTCTTC CASSSGAMAYNEQFF